The sequence of this T cell receptor beta chain was determined in a study of shared clonotypes between healthy human individuals. At the level of the study: Donor ages ranged 18 to 49 years: a couple of women, three men.

This CDR3 comprises 13 residues. Per germline, CDR1 SGHAT and CDR2 FQNNGV. V lost 3 bases and J 3 bases, leaving 6 bases between the germline ends. Data came from immunoSEQ multiplex PCR; TCRdb stores just in-frame clones and leaves some out. Of about 1.5 million clones in the sample, 95% to 99% were seen once. Every donor, a Caucasian adult, lived in Nashville, Tennessee. This sequence was found in a man aged 30 to 45 in good health. The sequenced sample was naive CD4+ T cells sorted from blood. Indicated subset: CD45RA+ positively selected. V gene TRBV11-2 combines with J gene TRBJ2-1; D is undetermined. The CDR3 is CASSFIVYNEQFF. DNA for the CDR3: TGTGCCAGCAGCTTTATTGTCTACAATGAGCAGTTCTTC. The entire variable domain, with the rest obtained from reference TRBV11-2 and TRBJ2-1, is as follows: EAGVAQSPRYKIIEKRQSVAFWCNPISGHATLYWYQQILGQGPKLLIQFQNNGVVDDSQLPKDRFSAERLKGVDSTLKIQPAKLEDSAVYLCASSFIVYNEQFFGPGTRLTVL.